Presented here are 31 T cell receptor beta chains from one specimen sequenced in a study of blood T cell repertoires in COVID-19 (dated by TCRdb to 2018 to 2021). To prepare the library, the immunoSEQ multiplex PCR assay was applied. TCRdb retrieved this table from immuneACCESS and kept in-frame rearrangements only. Not all clones are present; in checked studies, unresolved V genes account for under half, and no reason is known for the remainder. The sample includes about 150,000 clones, with about four fifths observed a single time. Approximately 5.2% of the sample goes to the ten largest clones. Sequencing used peripheral blood. The source of these receptors is a woman aged 70-85 years with COVID-19, enrolled during active disease.

The chain couples TRBV30 to TRBJ1-1, with D perhaps TRBD1 (5 bases). Trimming left V 2 bases short and J 0 bases short, with 7 bases between. The CDR3 runs to 13 residues. Germline V gene lookup returns CDR1 GTSNPN and CDR2 SVGIG (reference sequence). CDR3 in DNA: TGTGCCTGGAGTTCAGGGATGAACACTGAAGCTTTCTTT. It translates to CAWSSGMNTEAFF.

The J gene is TRBJ2-1, the V gene TRBV12-3 or TRBV12-4; no clear D gene. The CDR3 covers 12 residues. Trimming shortened V by 5 bases and J by 3 bases, and 5 bases separated the two germline ends. CDR3 DNA: TGTGCCAGCAGTCTAAGCTACAATGAGCAGTTCTTC. Residues: CASSLSYNEQFF.

The DNA for the CDR3 is TGCGCCAGCAGTGGGGGGACTAGCGGCTCCTACGAGCAGTACTTC. Residues: CASSGGTSGSYEQYF. This sequence joins TRBV5-1 and TRBJ2-7; 11 nucleotides align to TRBD2. CDR3 size: 15 residues. J gave up 0 bases and V 5 bases, and 4 bases lay outside the gene matches. From germline, CDR1 is SGHRS and CDR2 YFSETQ.

This chain links TRBV5-1 with TRBJ2-5; 9 positions match TRBD2. The germline gives CDR1 SGHRS, CDR2 YFSETQ. With 0 bases clipped from V and 0 bases from J, the junction kept 3 bases outside the gene matches. The CDR3 consists of 16 residues. The CDR3 DNA is TGCGCCAGCAGCTTGGTTGGCGGGGGGGACCAAGAGACCCAGTACTTC. Its translation: CASSLVGGGDQETQYF.

This clone was detected once. The chain uses TRBV30 and TRBJ1-1, with TRBD1 matching over 8 bases. CDR1 and CDR2 (germline): GTSNPN, SVGIG (reference sequence). The length of the CDR3 is 17 residues. J gave up 1 base and V 1 base, and 11 bases lay outside the gene matches. As DNA, the CDR3 is TGTGCCTGGAGTGAGACCGACAGGGGACGATGGAACACTGAAGCTTTCTTT. This gives the protein CAWSETDRGRWNTEAFF.

This clone came up a few times. This rearrangement joins TRBV4-2 to TRBJ2-7, with no clear D. V was pared by 0 bases and J by 1 base, with 7 bases between. This CDR3 has 14 amino acids. Germline assignment: CDR1 LGHNA and CDR2 YNFKEQ. Here the CDR3 DNA reads TGTGCCAGCAGCCAAGATACAGCTTCCTACGAGCAGTACTTC. Its translation is CASSQDTASYEQYF.

V and J are TRBV5-1 and TRBJ2-2; possible D gene TRBD1, 5 bases. The germline V gene has CDR1 SGHRS and CDR2 YFSETQ. V was shortened by 5 bases and J by 6 bases, with 11 bases between the two germline ends. The CDR3 runs to 13 residues. The CDR3, as DNA: TGCGCCAGCAGTGCTAGGGGTTCCGGGGAGCTGTTTTTT. It translates to CASSARGSGELFF.

The V call is TRBV7-2, the J call TRBJ1-5; D is unresolved. The CDR3 covers 13 residues. Germline V gives CDR1 SGHTA, CDR2 FQGNSA. V shed 2 bases and J shed 5 bases, with 7 bases lying between them. This CDR3 is CASSLSPDQPQHF. CDR3 DNA sequence: TGTGCCAGCAGCTTAAGCCCCGATCAGCCCCAGCATTTT. Full variable domain (rest looked up from reference TRBV7-2 and TRBJ1-5): GAGVSQSPSNKVTEKGKDVELRCDPISGHTALYWYRQSLGQGLEFLIYFQGNSAPDKSGLPSDRFSAERTGGSVSTLTIQRTQQEDSAVYLCASSLSPDQPQHFGDGTRLSIL.

The count of this clone is one. V and J are TRBV2 and TRBJ1-5; D may be TRBD1 (6 bases). The CDR3 is 15 amino acids. CDR1 and CDR2 from the germline V gene are SNHLY and FYNNEI. With 4 bases removed from V and 4 bases from J, the gap between germline ends came to 14 bases. The CDR3 sequence is CASSVDRIINQPQHF. The CDR3 DNA sequence: TGTGCCAGCAGTGTCGACAGGATTATTAATCAGCCCCAGCATTTT.

The chain recombines TRBV6-5 with TRBJ2-3; 11 bases map to TRBD1. The V and J ends lost 9 bases and 1 base, in that order; junction bases with no gene match: 3. From germline, CDR1 is MNHEY and CDR2 SVGAGI. The CDR3 covers 14 residues. This CDR3 is CASMDRGRTDTQYF. The CDR3 DNA sequence: TGTGCCAGTATGGACAGGGGGCGCACAGATACGCAGTATTTT.

J is TRBJ2-3 and V is TRBV19; D might be TRBD1 (6 bases). Germline CDR1 reads LNHDA; CDR2 reads SQIVND (reference sequence). V lost 4 bases to trimming and J lost 6 bases, with 14 bases between them. The CDR3 loop spans 14 amino acids. CDR3 in DNA: TGTGCCAGTAGTACTGGCAGGGGCAGGGATACGCAGTATTTT. Protein product: CASSTGRGRDTQYF.

The V call is TRBV6-6, the J call TRBJ1-5; 7 nucleotides match TRBD1. CDR1 and CDR2 (germline): MNHNY, SVGAGI (reference sequence). V lost 1 base to trimming and J lost 4 bases; unmatched junction nucleotides: 7. CDR3 length: 16 amino acids. CDR3 region: CASSYFPGQLNQPQHF. In DNA form, the CDR3 reads TGTGCCAGCAGTTACTTCCCGGGACAGTTAAATCAGCCCCAGCATTTT.

The chain couples TRBV11-2 to TRBJ2-1, with 11 bases matching TRBD2. In germline, CDR1 is SGHAT, CDR2 FQNNGV. V shed 4 bases and J 4 bases; nucleotides not matched to a gene: 3. The CDR3 extends over 15 amino acids. The CDR3 coding sequence is TGTGCCAGCAGCTGGGGGACTAGCGGATACAATGAGCAGTTCTTC. Translation gives CASSWGTSGYNEQFF.

The chain couples TRBV2 to TRBJ1-3; no definite D call. Germline lookup yields CDR1 SNHLY and CDR2 FYNNEI. The V gene lost 1 base and the J gene lost 0 bases, with 7 bases spanning the gap. The CDR3 loop spans 15 amino acids. CDR3 sequence reads: CASSEGSFSGNTIYF. The DNA for the CDR3 is TGTGCCAGCAGTGAAGGCAGTTTCTCTGGAAACACCATATATTTT.

The V and J genes are TRBV12-3 or TRBV12-4 and TRBJ2-5; D gene uncertain. This CDR3 has 12 residues. V lost 6 bases and J lost 5, with 10 bases in between. The CDR3 coding sequence is TGTGCCAGCAGCCCTCCTCTTGAGACCCAGTACTTC. Translating gives CASSPPLETQYF.

The sample holds a few counts of this clone. The chain employs TRBV28 and TRBJ2-3; maybe TRBD2 (5 bases). In germline, CDR1 is MDHEN, CDR2 SYDVKM. Between the trimmed V and J ends, which lost 8 bases and 5 bases, there was a span of 8 bases. The CDR3 extends over 11 amino acids. CDR3 amino acids: CASASLDTQYF. Here the CDR3 DNA reads TGTGCCAGCGCTAGCCTAGATACGCAGTATTTT.

V gene TRBV9 combines with J gene TRBJ2-3, with D perhaps matching TRBD2 (5 bases). The V end was cut by 3 bases, the J end by 2 bases, with 10 bases between. Germline V lookup: CDR1 SGDLS, CDR2 YYNGEE. The CDR3 length is 14 residues. The DNA for the CDR3 is TGTGCCAGCAGCGAGACCGGGGTCACAGATACGCAGTATTTT. Translated, it gives CASSETGVTDTQYF.

CDR3 amino acids: CAWSLGLNQPQHF. CDR3 DNA sequence: TGTGCCTGGAGTCTGGGCCTCAATCAGCCCCAGCATTTT. The chain employs TRBV30 and TRBJ1-5; D uncertain. V lost 2 bases to trimming and J lost 3 bases, with 8 bases between them. CDR3 size: 13 residues. The germline V gene has CDR1 GTSNPN and CDR2 SVGIG (reference sequence).

This chain links TRBV7-2 with TRBJ2-1; 8 bases fit TRBD1. The junction had 6 bases not matched to a gene; V was cut back by 2 bases and J by 3 bases. Germline CDR1 reads SGHTA; CDR2 reads FQGNSA. The CDR3 totals 16 residues. The CDR3 reads CASSLRTGRYYNEQFF. The CDR3 DNA is TGTGCCAGCAGCTTACGGACAGGGCGGTACTACAATGAGCAGTTCTTC. Full variable domain (outside the CDR3, taken from reference TRBV7-2 and TRBJ2-1): GAGVSQSPSNKVTEKGKDVELRCDPISGHTALYWYRQSLGQGLEFLIYFQGNSAPDKSGLPSDRFSAERTGGSVSTLTIQRTQQEDSAVYLCASSLRTGRYYNEQFFGPGTRLTVL.

The chain recombines TRBV5-1 with TRBJ1-3; weak D call: TRBD1 (6 bases). The CDR3 is 16 amino acids. Germline CDR1 and CDR2: SGHRS and YFSETQ. V was cut by 5 bases and J by 0 bases, with 15 bases left in between. CDR3 loop: CASRADRLISGNTIYF. The CDR3 DNA sequence: TGCGCCAGCAGGGCGGACAGACTTATCTCTGGAAACACCATATATTTT.

The chain has TRBV29-1 and TRBJ1-2; TRBD1 agrees at 7 bases. Germline CDR1 reads SQVTM; CDR2 reads ANQGSEA. This CDR3 has 14 residues. The ends lost 2 bases at V and 2 bases at J; junction bases unmatched: 5. CDR3 nucleotides: TGCAGCGTTGAAAGGCCAGGGGGGAACTATGGCTACACCTTC. Translation gives CSVERPGGNYGYTF.

The chain has TRBV2 and TRBJ2-3; 9 nucleotides match TRBD1. Germline V gene lookup returns CDR1 SNHLY and CDR2 FYNNEI. Trimming removed 6 bases from V and 1 base from J; junction bases left unmatched: 5. CDR3 size: 15 residues. The chain's CDR3 is CASSIGQGRTDTQYF. DNA for the CDR3: TGTGCCAGCAGCATCGGACAGGGGCGCACAGATACGCAGTATTTT.

This clone was observed once. The rearrangement joins TRBV19 to TRBJ1-2; D is unresolved. The germline V gene has CDR1 LNHDA and CDR2 SQIVND (reference sequence). The length of the CDR3 is 14 residues. Trimming cost V 5 bases and J 0 bases, with 10 bases left between them. In nucleotides, the CDR3 is TGTGCCAGTAGTCCCGAAGGAGCTAACTATGGCTACACCTTC. As protein: CASSPEGANYGYTF.

This clone was found once. The chain couples TRBV28 to TRBJ1-5, with 10 bases fitting TRBD1. From germline, CDR1 is MDHEN and CDR2 SYDVKM. The CDR3 is 17 residues long. V gave up 4 bases and J gave up 4 bases; unmatched junction bases: 10. The CDR3 sequence: CASSSPHPGQGNQPQHF. CDR3 DNA: TGTGCCAGCAGTTCCCCACACCCGGGACAGGGGAATCAGCCCCAGCATTTT.

This clone was recorded once. This rearrangement joins TRBV11-2 to TRBJ1-2; D not certain. The CDR3 consists of 12 residues. Germline V lookup: CDR1 SGHAT, CDR2 FQNNGV. The V gene lost 2 bases and the J gene lost 3 bases, with 4 bases spanning the gap. CDR3 in amino acids: CASSLFDYGYTF. CDR3 DNA: TGTGCCAGCAGCTTATTCGACTATGGCTACACCTTC.

The chain recombines TRBV7-2 with TRBJ2-3, with D tentatively TRBD1 (6 bases). The V end lost 1 base, the J end lost 2 bases, and 7 bases lay between the germline ends. This CDR3 has 14 amino acids. Germline values: CDR1 SGHTA, CDR2 FQGNSA. The CDR3 bases are TGTGCCAGCAGCTTAGACAGGGACACAGATACGCAGTATTTT. Amino acid sequence: CASSLDRDTDTQYF.

This clone has more than one count but fewer than ten. This rearrangement joins TRBV6-6 to TRBJ2-4; tentatively, D is TRBD1 (5 bases). The CDR3 extends over 14 amino acids. Germline V lookup: CDR1 MNHNY, CDR2 SVGAGI (reference sequence). Trimming removed 0 bases at V and 6 bases at J, with 9 bases between. CDR3 protein: CASSYSTEGNIQYF. DNA of the CDR3: TGTGCCAGCAGTTACTCGACAGAAGGAAACATTCAGTACTTC.

The chain is built from TRBV3-1 (or the pseudogene TRBV3-2) and TRBJ2-5; D call uncertain. Trimming removed 1 base at V and 6 bases at J, with 6 bases between. This CDR3 contains 12 residues. The germline gives CDR1 LGHDT, CDR2 YNNKEL (reference sequence). This CDR3 reads CASSQVEQTQYF. The CDR3 nucleotides read TGTGCCAGCAGCCAAGTTGAGCAGACCCAGTACTTC.

The V and J genes are TRBV30 and TRBJ1-1; no clear D gene. V was trimmed by 1 base and J by 1 base, leaving 7 bases between them. Germline values: CDR1 GTSNPN, CDR2 SVGIG (reference sequence). This CDR3 has 13 amino acids. The CDR3 here is CAWSGSRNTEAFF. The CDR3 region has the DNA TGTGCCTGGAGTGGGAGCCGGAACACTGAAGCTTTCTTT.

The chain employs TRBV9 and TRBJ1-4; 7 bases are a match to TRBD1. V was clipped by 0 bases and J by 4 bases; unmatched bases: 3. This CDR3 comprises 15 residues. Looked up from germline, CDR1 is SGDLS and CDR2 is YYNGEE. The CDR3: CASSVAGGNNEKLFF. Written as DNA, the CDR3 is TGTGCCAGCAGCGTAGCAGGGGGAAATAATGAAAAACTGTTTTTT. Full variable domain (rest looked up from reference TRBV9 and TRBJ1-4): DSGVTQTPKHLITATGQRVTLRCSPRSGDLSVYWYQQSLDQGLQFLIQYYNGEERAKGNILERFSAQQFPDLHSELNLSSLELGDSALYFCASSVAGGNNEKLFFGSGTQLSVL.

This rearrangement joins TRBV7-6 to TRBJ2-3; 8 bases are a match to TRBD1. The CDR3 covers 17 residues. J gave up 4 bases and V 2 bases, and 11 bases lay outside the gene matches. CDR1 is SGHVS, CDR2 FNYEAQ, per germline. The CDR3 is CASSLLLTQGGADTQYF. The CDR3 nucleotides are TGTGCCAGCAGCTTACTGTTGACACAGGGGGGAGCAGATACGCAGTATTTT.